This TCR beta chain is from a study of breast tumors, draining lymph nodes, adjacent tissues. TCRdb redid the calling of the multiplex PCR reads with MiXCR, one entry per CDR3 protein. The sample has 70,000 to 95,000 distinct CDR3 sequences, about 21% seen once. The sample holds many counts of this clonotype. Breast cancer patients provided tissue from their axillary draining lymph nodes. Material: axillary lymph node tissue. The sequence derives from a female donor with breast cancer. Some clones in this sample may be carry-over from other donors' samples.

CDR3: CASSPGPSYEQYF. The CDR3 DNA reads TGTGCCAGCAGCCCGGGACCCTCCTACGAGCAGTACTTC. This sequence joins TRBV7-9 and TRBJ2-7, with D perhaps given as TRBD1 or TRBD2 (5 bases each). Germline CDR1 and CDR2: SEHNR and FQNEAQ (reference sequence). Trimming took off 5 bases at V and 0 bases at J, with 8 bases between the two ends. The CDR3 runs to 13 residues.